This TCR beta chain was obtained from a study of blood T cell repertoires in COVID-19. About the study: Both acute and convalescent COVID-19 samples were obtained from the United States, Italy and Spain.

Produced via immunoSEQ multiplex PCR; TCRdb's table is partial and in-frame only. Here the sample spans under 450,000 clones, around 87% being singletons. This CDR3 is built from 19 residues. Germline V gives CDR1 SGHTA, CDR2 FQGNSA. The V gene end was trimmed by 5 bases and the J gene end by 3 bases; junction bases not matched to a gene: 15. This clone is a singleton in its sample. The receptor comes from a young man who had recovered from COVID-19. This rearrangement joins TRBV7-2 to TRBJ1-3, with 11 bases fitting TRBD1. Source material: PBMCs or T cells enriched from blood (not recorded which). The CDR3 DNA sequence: TGTGCCAGCAGCCCGCGGACAGGGGGCGCTCTCAATTTTGGAAACACCATATATTTT. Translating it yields CASSPRTGGALNFGNTIYF. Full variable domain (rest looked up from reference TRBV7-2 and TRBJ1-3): GAGVSQSPSNKVTEKGKDVELRCDPISGHTALYWYRQSLGQGLEFLIYFQGNSAPDKSGLPSDRFSAERTGGSVSTLTIQRTQQEDSAVYLCASSPRTGGALNFGNTIYFGEGSWLTVV.